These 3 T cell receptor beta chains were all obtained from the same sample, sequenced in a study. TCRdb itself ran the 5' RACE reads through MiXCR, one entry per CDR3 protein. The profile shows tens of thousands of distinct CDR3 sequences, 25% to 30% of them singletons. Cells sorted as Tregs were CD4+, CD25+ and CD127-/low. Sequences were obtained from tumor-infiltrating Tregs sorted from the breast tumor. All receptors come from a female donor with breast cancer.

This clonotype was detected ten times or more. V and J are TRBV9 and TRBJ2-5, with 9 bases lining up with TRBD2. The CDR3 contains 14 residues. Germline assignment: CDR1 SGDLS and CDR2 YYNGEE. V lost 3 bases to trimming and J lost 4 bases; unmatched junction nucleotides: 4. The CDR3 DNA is TGTGCCAGCAGCGGGACTAGCGCCGGAGAGACCCAGTACTTC. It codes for CASSGTSAGETQYF.

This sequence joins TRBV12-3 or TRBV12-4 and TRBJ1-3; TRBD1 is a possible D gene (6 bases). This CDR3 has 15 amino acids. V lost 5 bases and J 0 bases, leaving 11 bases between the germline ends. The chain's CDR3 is CASSVTGYSGNTIYF. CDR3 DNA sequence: TGTGCCAGCAGTGTCACAGGGTACTCTGGAAACACCATATATTTT.

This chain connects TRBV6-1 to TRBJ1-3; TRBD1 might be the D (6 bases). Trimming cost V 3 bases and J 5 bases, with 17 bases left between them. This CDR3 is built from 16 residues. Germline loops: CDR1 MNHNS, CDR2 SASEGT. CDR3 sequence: CASSEQFRGGRNTIYF. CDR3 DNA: TGTGCCAGCAGTGAGCAGTTTAGAGGGGGGAGAAACACCATATATTTT.